What follows are 10 T cell receptor beta chains derived from one specimen sequenced in a study of CXCR3-negative and CXCR3-positive naive CD8 T cells. The study made its TRB cDNA libraries by 5' RACE, adding UMI labels. TCRdb re-called the 5' RACE reads; every CDR3 protein appears as one record, without DNA. The sample spans tens of thousands of distinct CDR3 sequences; the ten largest clones claim over 15%. Sample: memory CD8+ T cells from blood. The receptors were gathered from a human donor in good health. Some clones in this sample may be carry-over from other donors' samples.

The chain links TRBV20-1 to TRBJ2-2; TCRdb returns TRBD1, unconfirmable since there is no DNA. The CDR3 has 16 amino acids. Germline V CDR1 and CDR2: DFQATT, SNEGSKA (reference sequence). This chain's CDR3 is CSASGTGGKNTGELFF.

V and J are TRBV29-1 and TRBJ2-2. Germline V gene data show CDR1 as SQVTM and CDR2 as ANQGSEA. The CDR3 runs 12 residues. CDR3 sequence: CSVAVMGGELFF.

The CDR3 here is CSALTGIEAFF. The rearrangement uses TRBV29-1 and TRBJ1-1; the D call of TRBD1 rests on TCRdb alone, since no DNA is present to check it. Germline V gives CDR1 SQVTM, CDR2 ANQGSEA. This CDR3 region has 11 residues.

The chain recombines TRBV6-2 or TRBV6-3 with TRBJ1-2. The V gene's germline CDR1 is MNHEY and CDR2 SVGEGT. The CDR3 length is 15 residues. The CDR3 is CASMIFGGANYGYTF.

This sequence joins TRBV6-6 and TRBJ2-1; TCRdb returns TRBD1, unconfirmable since there is no DNA. This CDR3 has 17 amino acids. CDR1 and CDR2 (germline): MNHNY, SVGAGI (reference sequence). This chain's CDR3 is CASSYMATGEGVDEQFF.

The J gene is TRBJ2-3, the V gene TRBV6-4; TCRdb selects TRBD2, and the lack of DNA leaves this call unchecked. CDR3 length equals 14 residues. Germline loops: CDR1 MRHNA, CDR2 SNTAGT. CDR3 loop: CASSPSGGTDTQYF.

This rearrangement joins TRBV19 to TRBJ2-3; TCRdb gives TRBD1 as the D gene, but with no DNA this cannot be confirmed. From germline, CDR1 is LNHDA and CDR2 SQIVND (reference sequence). There are 15 residues in the CDR3. This chain's CDR3 is CASSIGQGDVDTQYF.

The chain uses TRBV12-3 or TRBV12-4 and TRBJ2-7; the D call from TCRdb, TRBD1, cannot be confirmed without DNA. The CDR3 totals 14 residues. CDR3 region: CASSSPVGGYEQYF.

This chain links TRBV6-6 with TRBJ2-7; with no DNA, the TCRdb D assignment of TRBD1 cannot be verified. The CDR3 runs 14 residues. Germline V lookup: CDR1 MNHNY, CDR2 SVGAGI (reference sequence). CDR3 protein: CASSYSDRPYEQYF.

J is TRBJ2-2 and V is TRBV29-1. This CDR3 has 12 amino acids. The germline gives CDR1 SQVTM, CDR2 ANQGSEA. Here the CDR3 reads CSLRLNTGELFF.